The entry below gives a single TCR beta chain sequence along with its context. The antigen remains undetermined. Approximately 10 milliliters was the volume of peripheral blood drawn from each donor. This entry is derived from a study of blood T cells in healthy people across ages. Study observations and caveats: Reliance upon unsorted PBMCs precluded definitive naive versus antigen-experienced comparison.

CDR3 length: 15 residues. The junction had 8 bases not matched to a gene; V was cut back by 5 bases and J by 5 bases. A sample-barcoded 5' primer and a J-beta primer mix were used in a second PCR of about 7 to 11 cycles. Through a template-switch adaptor with 12 random nucleotides, each cDNA molecule received a tag. Every sample produced at least 2.5 million CDR3-containing paired-end reads. A single record per CDR3 protein comes from TCRdb applying MiXCR to the 5' RACE reads. The sample has over 1,500,000 distinct CDR3 sequences, about two fifths seen once. This sequence was found in a human donor in good health. The chain employs TRBV12-3 or TRBV12-4 and TRBJ2-1; 8 positions agree with TRBD1. Material for sequencing was blood. This chain's CDR3 is CASSPGQGYHNEQFF. CDR3 in DNA: TGTGCCAGCAGTCCCGGACAGGGCTACCACAATGAGCAGTTCTTC.